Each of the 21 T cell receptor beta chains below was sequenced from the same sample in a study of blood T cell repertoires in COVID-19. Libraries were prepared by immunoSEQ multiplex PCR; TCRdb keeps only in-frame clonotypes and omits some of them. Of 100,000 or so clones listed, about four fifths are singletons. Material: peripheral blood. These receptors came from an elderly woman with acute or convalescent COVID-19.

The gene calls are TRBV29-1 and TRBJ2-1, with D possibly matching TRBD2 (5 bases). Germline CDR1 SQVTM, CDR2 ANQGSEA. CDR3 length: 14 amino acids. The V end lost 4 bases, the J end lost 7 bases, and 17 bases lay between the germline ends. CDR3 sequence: CSVAQAARLNEQFF. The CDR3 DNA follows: TGCAGCGTTGCCCAAGCCGCCAGACTAAATGAGCAGTTCTTC.

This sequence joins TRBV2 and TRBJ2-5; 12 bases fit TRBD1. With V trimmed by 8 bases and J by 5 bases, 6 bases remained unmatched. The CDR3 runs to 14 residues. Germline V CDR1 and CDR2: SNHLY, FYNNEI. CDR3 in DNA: TGTGCCAGCTCGGGACAGGGGGCAAAGGAGACCCAGTACTTC. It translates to CASSGQGAKETQYF.

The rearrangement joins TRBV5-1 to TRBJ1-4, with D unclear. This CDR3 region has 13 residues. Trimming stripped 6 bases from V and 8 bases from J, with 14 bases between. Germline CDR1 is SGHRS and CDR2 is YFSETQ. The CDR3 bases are TGCGCCAGCAAACAGACCGGCCTCGAAAAACTGTTTTTT. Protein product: CASKQTGLEKLFF.

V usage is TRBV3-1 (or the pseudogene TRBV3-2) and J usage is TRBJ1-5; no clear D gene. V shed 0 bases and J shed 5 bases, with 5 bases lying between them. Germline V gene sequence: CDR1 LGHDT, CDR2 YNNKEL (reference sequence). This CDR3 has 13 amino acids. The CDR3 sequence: CASSQDRDQPQHF. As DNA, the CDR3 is TGTGCCAGCAGCCAAGATCGGGATCAGCCCCAGCATTTT.

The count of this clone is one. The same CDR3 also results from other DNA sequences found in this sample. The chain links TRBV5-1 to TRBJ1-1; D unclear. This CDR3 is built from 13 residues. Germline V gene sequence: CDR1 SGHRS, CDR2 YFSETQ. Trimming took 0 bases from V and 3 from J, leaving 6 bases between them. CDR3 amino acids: CASSLGGDTEAFF. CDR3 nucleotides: TGCGCCAGCAGCTTGGGCGGGGACACTGAAGCTTTCTTT.

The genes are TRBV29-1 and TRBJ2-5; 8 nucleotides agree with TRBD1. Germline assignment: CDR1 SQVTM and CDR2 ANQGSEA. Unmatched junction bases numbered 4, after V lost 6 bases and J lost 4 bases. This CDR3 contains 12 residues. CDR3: CSVSTGAETQYF. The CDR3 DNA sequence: TGCAGCGTATCGACAGGGGCAGAGACCCAGTACTTC.

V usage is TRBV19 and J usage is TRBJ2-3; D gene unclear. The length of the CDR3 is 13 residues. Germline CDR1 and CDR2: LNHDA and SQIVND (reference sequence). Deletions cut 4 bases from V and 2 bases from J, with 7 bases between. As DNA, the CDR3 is TGTGCCAGTAGTAGGCAAGACACAGATACGCAGTATTTT. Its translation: CASSRQDTDTQYF.

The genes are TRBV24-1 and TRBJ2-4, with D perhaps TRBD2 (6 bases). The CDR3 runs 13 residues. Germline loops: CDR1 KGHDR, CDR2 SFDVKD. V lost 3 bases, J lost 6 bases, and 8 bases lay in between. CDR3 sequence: CATSDAGTNIQYF. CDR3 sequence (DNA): TGTGCCACCAGTGATGCGGGAACAAACATTCAGTACTTC.

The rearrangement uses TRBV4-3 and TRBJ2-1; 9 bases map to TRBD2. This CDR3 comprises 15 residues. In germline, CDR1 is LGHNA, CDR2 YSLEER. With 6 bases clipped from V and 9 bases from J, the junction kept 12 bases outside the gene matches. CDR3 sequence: CASRDNSGSNSEQFF. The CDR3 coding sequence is TGCGCCAGCAGAGATAATAGCGGGAGTAATAGTGAGCAGTTCTTC.

The DNA of the CDR3 is TGCGCCAGCAGCGGGACAGGGGGACGCAATGAGCAGTTCTTC. Its translation is CASSGTGGRNEQFF. The V and J genes are TRBV10-1 and TRBJ2-1; the match to TRBD1 covers 11 bases. The CDR3 contains 14 residues. Germline V gives CDR1 WNHNN, CDR2 SYGVQD (reference sequence). The V segment lost 6 bases and the J segment 6 bases; nucleotides outside the gene matches: 4.

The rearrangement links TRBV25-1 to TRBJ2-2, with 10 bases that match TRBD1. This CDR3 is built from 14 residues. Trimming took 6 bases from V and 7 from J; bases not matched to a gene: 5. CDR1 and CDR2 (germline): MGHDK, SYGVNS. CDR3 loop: CASSPGQGSGELFF. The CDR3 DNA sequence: TGTGCCAGCAGCCCGGGACAGGGGAGCGGGGAGCTGTTTTTT.

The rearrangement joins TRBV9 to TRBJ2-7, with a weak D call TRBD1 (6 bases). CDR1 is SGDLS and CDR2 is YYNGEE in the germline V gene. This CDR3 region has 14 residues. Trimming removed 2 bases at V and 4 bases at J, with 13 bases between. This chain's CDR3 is CASSVRDTAYEQYF. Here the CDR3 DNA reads TGTGCCAGCAGCGTCCGGGACACAGCTTACGAGCAGTACTTC.

Here the CDR3 reads CASSLRGGTYEQYF. CDR3 in DNA: TGTGCCAGCAGCTTAAGAGGGGGAACCTACGAGCAGTACTTC. This rearrangement joins TRBV11-3 to TRBJ2-7; D might be TRBD1 (6 bases). This CDR3 spans 14 amino acids. CDR1 SGHNT and CDR2 YENEEA come from the germline V gene. Trimming stripped 2 bases from V and 2 bases from J, with 10 bases between. The full variable domain, completed using reference TRBV11-3 and TRBJ2-7, is EAGVVQSPRYKIIEKKQPVAFWCNPISGHNTLYWYLQNLGQGPELLIRYENEEAVDDSQLPKDRFSAERLKGVDSTLKIQPAELGDSAVYLCASSLRGGTYEQYFGPGTRLTVT.

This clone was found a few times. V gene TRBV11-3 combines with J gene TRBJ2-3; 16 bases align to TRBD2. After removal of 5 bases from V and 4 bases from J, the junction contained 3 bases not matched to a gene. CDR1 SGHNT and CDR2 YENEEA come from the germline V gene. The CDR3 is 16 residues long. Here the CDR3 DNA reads TGTGCCAGCAGCAGCGGGACTAGCGGGAGGGCAGATACGCAGTATTTT. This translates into CASSSGTSGRADTQYF.

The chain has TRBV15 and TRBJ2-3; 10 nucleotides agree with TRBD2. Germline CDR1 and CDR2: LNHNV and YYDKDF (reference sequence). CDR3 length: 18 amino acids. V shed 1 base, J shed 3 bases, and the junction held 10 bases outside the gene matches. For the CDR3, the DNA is TGTGCCACCAGCAGAGGAGGGTCTAGCGGGAGTAGGACAGATACGCAGTATTTT. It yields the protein CATSRGGSSGSRTDTQYF.

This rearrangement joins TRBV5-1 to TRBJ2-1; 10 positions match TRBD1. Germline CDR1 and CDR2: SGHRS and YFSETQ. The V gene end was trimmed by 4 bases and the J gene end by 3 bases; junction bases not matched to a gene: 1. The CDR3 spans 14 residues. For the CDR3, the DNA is TGCGCCAGCAGCGGACAGGGGGTCTACAATGAGCAGTTCTTC. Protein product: CASSGQGVYNEQFF.

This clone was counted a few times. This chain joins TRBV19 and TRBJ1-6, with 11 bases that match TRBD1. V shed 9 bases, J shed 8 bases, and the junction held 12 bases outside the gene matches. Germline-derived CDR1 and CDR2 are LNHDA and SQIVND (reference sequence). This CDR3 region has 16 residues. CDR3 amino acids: CASHGSGQGAYSPLHF. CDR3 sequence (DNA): TGTGCCAGCCATGGGAGTGGACAGGGGGCATATTCACCCCTCCACTTT.

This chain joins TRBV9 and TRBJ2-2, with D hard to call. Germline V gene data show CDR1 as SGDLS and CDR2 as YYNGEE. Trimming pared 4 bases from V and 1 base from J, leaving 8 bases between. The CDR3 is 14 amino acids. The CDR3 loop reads CASSPQLNTGELFF. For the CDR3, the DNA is TGTGCCAGCAGCCCCCAATTGAACACCGGGGAGCTGTTTTTT.

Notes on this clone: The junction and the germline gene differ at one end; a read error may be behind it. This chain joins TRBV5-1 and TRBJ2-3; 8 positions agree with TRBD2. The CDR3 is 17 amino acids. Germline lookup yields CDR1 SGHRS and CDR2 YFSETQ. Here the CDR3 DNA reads TGCGCCAGCAGCTTGGGGGTTAGCGGGACCTTCACAGATACGCGGTATTTT. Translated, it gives CASSLGVSGTFTDTRYF. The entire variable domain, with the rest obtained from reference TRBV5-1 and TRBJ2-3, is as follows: KAGVTQTPRYLIKTRGQQVTLSCSPISGHRSVSWYQQTPGQGLQFLFEYFSETQRNKGNFPGRFSGRQFSNSRSEMNVSTLELGDSALYLCASSLGVSGTFTDTRYFGPGTRLTVL.

Here the CDR3 reads CASSTTGISYEQYV. The CDR3 DNA reads as TGTGCCAGCTCTACCACAGGGATCTCCTACGAGCAGTACGTC. The V and J genes are TRBV18 and TRBJ2-7; D is possibly TRBD1 (6 bases). Trimming left V 6 bases short and J 0 bases short, with 12 bases between. The germline CDR1 and CDR2 sequences are KGHSH and LQKENI. CDR3 length: 14 residues.

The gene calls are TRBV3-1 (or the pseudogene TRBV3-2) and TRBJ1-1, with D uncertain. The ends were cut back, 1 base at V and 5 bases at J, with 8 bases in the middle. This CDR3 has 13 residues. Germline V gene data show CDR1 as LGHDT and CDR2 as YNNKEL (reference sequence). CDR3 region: CASSQVRRTEAFF. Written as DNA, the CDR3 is TGTGCCAGCAGCCAAGTTCGGAGGACTGAAGCTTTCTTT.